The 20 T cell receptor beta chains below all came from one sample that was sequenced in a study of blood T cell repertoires in COVID-19. The table came from immunoSEQ multiplex PCR; TCRdb's copy has only in-frame clones and leaves some out. The table has about 150,000 clones, approximately 79% seen once; the top ten hold around 20%. The specimen sequenced was PBMCs or T cells enriched from blood (not recorded which). Receptors were obtained from a woman in her 70s in a cohort exposed to, infected with or recovered from COVID-19 (not recorded which).

The V gene is TRBV28, the J gene TRBJ2-3; D perhaps matches TRBD2 (5 bases). The CDR3 runs 13 residues. The germline CDR1 and CDR2 sequences are MDHEN and SYDVKM. V was trimmed by 6 bases and J by 1 base, leaving 8 bases between them. The CDR3 DNA reads TGTGCCAGCAGGAGGGCGGGCACAGATACGCAGTATTTT. Amino acid sequence: CASRRAGTDTQYF.

Here the CDR3 reads CASSFAGNTGELFF. CDR3 coding DNA: TGCGCCAGCAGCTTCGCAGGGAACACCGGGGAGCTGTTTTTT. The rearrangement joins TRBV5-1 to TRBJ2-2; D gene unclear. V was clipped by 2 bases and J by 1 base, with 6 bases between them. CDR1 is SGHRS and CDR2 is YFSETQ in the germline V gene. The CDR3 runs 14 residues.

V usage is TRBV18 and J usage is TRBJ2-1; D gene uncertain. The CDR3 sequence is 13 residues long. The V gene lost 4 bases and the J gene lost 4 bases, with 8 bases spanning the gap. CDR1 is KGHSH and CDR2 is LQKENI in the germline V gene. CDR3 loop: CASSLTDYNEQFF. CDR3 nucleotide sequence: TGTGCCAGCTCACTGACTGATTACAATGAGCAGTTCTTC.

The CDR3 DNA reads as TGTGCCAGCAGCTTAGCCCCAGGGCCCTACAATGAGCAGTTCTTC. Amino acids: CASSLAPGPYNEQFF. The chain joins TRBV7-9 to TRBJ2-1; D is possibly TRBD1 (5 bases). The CDR3 runs 15 residues. Between the trimmed V and J ends, which lost 0 bases and 2 bases, there was a span of 8 bases. The germline CDR1 and CDR2 sequences are SEHNR and FQNEAQ (reference sequence).

The rearrangement links TRBV20-1 to TRBJ2-5, with D possibly matching TRBD1 (5 bases). CDR1 DFQATT and CDR2 SNEGSKA come from the germline V gene (reference sequence). CDR3 size: 13 residues. V was cut by 3 bases and J by 3 bases, with 11 bases left in between. The CDR3 here is CSASNSREETQYF. CDR3 in DNA: TGCAGTGCTAGTAATTCCAGGGAAGAGACCCAGTACTTC.

The chain employs TRBV30 and TRBJ2-4, with 8 bases that match TRBD1. CDR3 size: 12 residues. Germline CDR1 reads GTSNPN; CDR2 reads SVGIG (reference sequence). Trimming cost V 6 bases and J 9 bases; bases outside gene matches: 7. The CDR3 sequence is CACVTGGGIQYF. CDR3 DNA: TGTGCCTGCGTTACAGGGGGTGGCATTCAGTACTTC. Looking up the rest from reference TRBV30 and TRBJ2-4 gives the full variable domain: SQTIHQWPATLVQPVGSPLSLECTVEGTSNPNLYWYRQAAGRGLQLLFYSVGIGQISSEVPQNLSASRPQDRQFILSSKKLLLSDSGFYLCACVTGGGIQYFGAGTRLSVL.

Only one count was recorded for this clone. The chain combines TRBV19 with TRBJ1-6; 8 nucleotides line up with TRBD1. Germline V gene lookup returns CDR1 LNHDA and CDR2 SQIVND (reference sequence). The CDR3 spans 13 residues. The J segment lost 14 bases and the V segment lost 5 bases, leaving 8 bases of the junction unmatched. The chain's CDR3 is CASSVTGAFTLHF. The CDR3 DNA follows: TGTGCCAGTAGTGTGACAGGGGCGTTCACCCTCCACTTT.

This chain uses TRBV27 with TRBJ1-2; 7 bases match TRBD1. Germline values: CDR1 MNHEY, CDR2 SMNVEV (reference sequence). The junction had 15 bases not matched to a gene; V was cut back by 7 bases and J by 4 bases. The CDR3 has 16 amino acids. CDR3: CASNGQASRRFYGYTF. The DNA for the CDR3 is TGTGCCAGCAATGGACAGGCTTCACGGCGCTTCTATGGCTACACCTTC.

This clone came up many times. The chain links TRBV5-1 to TRBJ1-2; TRBD1 aligns across 12 bases. There are 15 residues in the CDR3. Germline V gene data show CDR1 as SGHRS and CDR2 as YFSETQ. The J segment lost 4 bases and the V segment lost 4 bases, leaving 5 bases of the junction unmatched. The CDR3: CASSPGTGGAYGYTF. The CDR3 DNA is TGCGCCAGCAGCCCCGGGACAGGGGGCGCCTATGGCTACACCTTC.

J is TRBJ2-1 and V is TRBV24-1; D is undetermined. V lost 3 bases, J lost 3 bases, and 11 bases lay in between. Germline values: CDR1 KGHDR, CDR2 SFDVKD. The CDR3 length is 15 residues. The CDR3 sequence: CATSDLLVGYNEQFF. Written as DNA, the CDR3 is TGTGCCACCAGTGATCTCCTAGTAGGCTACAATGAGCAGTTCTTC.

This clone was detected a few times. The J gene is TRBJ1-1, the V gene TRBV7-9; D is perhaps TRBD1 (5 bases). The germline V and J ends were trimmed by 4 bases and 1 base, with 10 bases remaining between them. The CDR3 runs to 14 residues. Germline CDR1 and CDR2: SEHNR and FQNEAQ (reference sequence). As DNA, the CDR3 is TGTGCCAGCAGCTCTCCCAGGGCGAACACTGAAGCTTTCTTT. It encodes CASSSPRANTEAFF.

This clone was seen only a few times. The genes are TRBV5-4 and TRBJ1-2, with 9 bases aligning to TRBD1. The germline CDR1 and CDR2 sequences are SGHNT and YYREEE (reference sequence). The CDR3 is 14 amino acids. The ends lost 3 bases at V and 4 bases at J; junction bases unmatched: 4. CDR3 DNA: TGTGCCAGCAGCTACAGGGGGCGCGTCTATGGCTACACCTTC. Translation: CASSYRGRVYGYTF.

The chain recombines TRBV5-1 with TRBJ2-7, with 7 bases matching TRBD1. V lost 9 bases and J lost 2; bases outside the gene matches: 11. This CDR3 region has 14 residues. The germline gives CDR1 SGHRS, CDR2 YFSETQ. DNA for the CDR3: TGCGCCACCAAACCCGGGACAGAGACCTACGAGCAGTACTTC. Translated: CATKPGTETYEQYF.

The chain couples TRBV29-1 to TRBJ1-1; D may be TRBD1 (5 bases). Deletions cut 5 bases from V and 1 base from J, with 11 bases between. Germline V lookup: CDR1 SQVTM, CDR2 ANQGSEA. This CDR3 has 13 amino acids. CDR3 in amino acids: CSVRQDTNTEAFF. The CDR3, as DNA: TGCAGCGTTCGCCAGGACACGAACACTGAAGCTTTCTTT.

This chain connects TRBV7-9 to TRBJ1-1, with D unresolved. The CDR3 sequence is 14 residues long. The germline CDR1 and CDR2 sequences are SEHNR and FQNEAQ (reference sequence). Trimming pared 8 bases from V and 3 bases from J, leaving 16 bases between. DNA for the CDR3: TGTGCCAGCGGTTTCCTGTCCCGAGACACTGAAGCTTTCTTT. Encoded protein: CASGFLSRDTEAFF. The entire variable domain, with the rest obtained from reference TRBV7-9 and TRBJ1-1, is as follows: DTGVSQNPRHKITKRGQNVTFRCDPISEHNRLYWYRQTLGQGPEFLTYFQNEAQLEKSRLLSDRFSAERPKGSFSTLEIQRTEQGDSAMYLCASGFLSRDTEAFFGQGTRLTVV.

The V gene is TRBV7-2, the J gene TRBJ2-2; tentative D call: TRBD2 (6 bases). The germline V gene has CDR1 SGHTA and CDR2 FQGNSA. The CDR3 loop spans 20 amino acids. The V end was cut by 0 bases, the J end by 4 bases, with 24 bases between. CDR3 in DNA: TGTGCCAGCAGCTTAGCTCCCTCGTATTCGCCAAGGCGGGGCACCGGGGAGCTGTTTTTT. It codes for CASSLAPSYSPRRGTGELFF. The variable domain in full, completed from reference TRBV7-2 and TRBJ2-2, reads GAGVSQSPSNKVTEKGKDVELRCDPISGHTALYWYRQSLGQGLEFLIYFQGNSAPDKSGLPSDRFSAERTGGSVSTLTIQRTQQEDSAVYLCASSLAPSYSPRRGTGELFFGEGSRLTVL.

The chain is built from TRBV5-1 and TRBJ2-5; 13 bases agree with TRBD2. CDR1 is SGHRS and CDR2 is YFSETQ in the germline V gene. CDR3 length: 16 amino acids. V shed 4 bases and J 7 bases; nucleotides not matched to a gene: 10. The CDR3 protein is CASSPLGLAGEVTQYF. The CDR3, as DNA: TGCGCCAGCAGCCCCCTCGGACTAGCGGGAGAGGTGACCCAGTACTTC. The full variable domain, in which reference TRBV5-1 and TRBJ2-5 provide the parts outside the CDR3, is KAGVTQTPRYLIKTRGQQVTLSCSPISGHRSVSWYQQTPGQGLQFLFEYFSETQRNKGNFPGRFSGRQFSNSRSEMNVSTLELGDSALYLCASSPLGLAGEVTQYFGPGTRLLVL.

The chain joins TRBV19 to TRBJ2-1; 10 bases fit TRBD2. CDR3 length: 14 amino acids. Germline V lookup: CDR1 LNHDA, CDR2 SQIVND (reference sequence). V was clipped by 7 bases and J by 7 bases; unmatched bases: 7. Here the CDR3 reads CASISSGSLNEQFF. The CDR3 DNA reads as TGTGCCAGTATTTCTAGCGGGAGTTTAAATGAGCAGTTCTTC. The entire variable domain, with the rest obtained from reference TRBV19 and TRBJ2-1, is as follows: DGGITQSPKYLFRKEGQNVTLSCEQNLNHDAMYWYRQDPGQGLRLIYYSQIVNDFQKGDIAEGYSVSREKKESFPLTVTSAQKNPTAFYLCASISSGSLNEQFFGPGTRLTVL.

V is TRBV10-3 and J is TRBJ2-2; D not certain. In germline, CDR1 is ENHRY, CDR2 SYGVKD. The V end lost 5 bases, the J end lost 0 bases, and 10 bases lay between the germline ends. This CDR3 spans 15 amino acids. The CDR3: CAISPNTANTGELFF. As DNA, the CDR3 is TGTGCCATCAGTCCGAATACTGCGAACACCGGGGAGCTGTTTTTT.

This chain joins TRBV3-1 (or the pseudogene TRBV3-2) and TRBJ2-3; D unclear. CDR1 and CDR2 (germline): LGHDT, YNNKEL (reference sequence). Trimming removed 2 bases at V and 0 bases at J, with 12 bases between. CDR3 length: 16 amino acids. CDR3 residues: CASSQWLEASTDTQYF. Written as DNA, the CDR3 is TGTGCCAGCAGCCAATGGTTAGAGGCTAGCACAGATACGCAGTATTTT.